This entry is about one TCR beta chain. The entry originates in a study of PD-1 blockade in classical Hodgkin lymphoma. All the patients suffered relapse after autologous stem cell transplantation, and brentuximab vedotin exposure differed. Classification of best responses gave complete response, partial response or progressive disease. Some clones are missing from TCRdb's copy, which holds only in-frame ones; the method was immunoSEQ multiplex PCR. The sample yields 40,000 to 50,000 clones, 76% seen once. V was clipped by 5 bases and J by 9 bases; unmatched bases: 13. The germline V gene encodes CDR1 MDHEN and CDR2 SYDVKM. The CDR3 covers 16 residues.

The source of this sequence is a human donor with classical Hodgkin lymphoma. This chain connects TRBV28 to TRBJ2-1, with TRBD1 matching 10 bases. The source material was peripheral blood mononuclear cells (PBMCs), sampled at baseline. The CDR3 bases are TGTGCCAGCAGTCTCACGACAGGGGGCCTGGGAGGTGAGCAGTTCTTC. Protein: CASSLTTGGLGGEQFF.